Shown below are 9 T cell receptor beta chains from a single sample sequenced in a study of Ad26.COV2.S vaccination and SARS-CoV-2 variants. This table comes from immunoSEQ multiplex PCR, and its TCRdb copy is limited to in-frame clones, with some not included. In the table there are 440,000 or so clones, 90% of which are singletons. The treatment: some 20 received Ad26.COV2.S at low or high dose, single or two shots; 5 received placebo; per-sample allocation not given. Sample collection was performed on day 63 after the first vaccine or placebo injection. The starting material was peripheral blood, obtained in a trial of Ad26.COV2.S vaccine versus placebo. The receptors here all came from a person between 18 and 60 years old who received the Ad26.COV2.S COVID-19 vaccine or a placebo.

This rearrangement joins TRBV7-6 to TRBJ1-1; no reliable D call. V lost 2 bases and J lost 7, with 14 bases in between. Germline assignment: CDR1 SGHVS and CDR2 FNYEAQ. The CDR3 totals 14 residues. The CDR3: CASSLSGREFEAFF. Here the CDR3 DNA reads TGTGCCAGCAGCTTATCAGGACGGGAATTTGAAGCTTTCTTT.

The CDR3 nucleotides are TGTGCCAGCAGTTCGGGACTGGGATACACAGATACGCAGTATTTT. Amino acids: CASSSGLGYTDTQYF. The chain has TRBV28 and TRBJ2-3; tentatively, D is TRBD2 (6 bases). This CDR3 has 15 residues. V lost 4 bases, J lost 2 bases, and 13 bases lay in between. The germline V gene has CDR1 MDHEN and CDR2 SYDVKM. The variable domain in full, completed from reference TRBV28 and TRBJ2-3, reads DVKVTQSSRYLVKRTGEKVFLECVQDMDHENMFWYRQDPGLGLRLIYFSYDVKMKEKGDIPEGYSVSREKKERFSLILESASTNQTSMYLCASSSGLGYTDTQYFGPGTRLTVL.

The gene calls are TRBV9 and TRBJ1-4; 9 bases line up with TRBD1. Germline loops: CDR1 SGDLS, CDR2 YYNGEE. After removal of 3 bases from V and 8 bases from J, the junction contained 8 bases not matched to a gene. The CDR3 is 15 residues long. The CDR3, as DNA: TGTGCCAGCAGCGCTCTACAGGGGACAGGGGAAAAACTGTTTTTT. Translated: CASSALQGTGEKLFF.

This clone was counted a few times. The rearrangement links TRBV11-2 to TRBJ1-1; D remains unclear. Between the trimmed V and J ends, which lost 4 bases and 1 base, there was a span of 1 base. The germline CDR1 and CDR2 sequences are SGHAT and FQNNGV. CDR3 size: 11 residues. DNA of the CDR3: TGTGCCAGCAGCTCGAACACTGAAGCTTTCTTT. It specifies CASSSNTEAFF.

In its sample, this clone was seen a few times. The V gene is TRBV28, the J gene TRBJ1-5, with 7 bases fitting TRBD1. The V gene end was trimmed by 3 bases and the J gene end by 3 bases; junction bases not matched to a gene: 8. CDR1 and CDR2 from the germline V gene are MDHEN and SYDVKM. The CDR3 is 16 amino acids. The CDR3 loop reads CASSFRPGQLNQPQHF. The CDR3 DNA reads TGTGCCAGCAGTTTTCGTCCGGGACAGCTCAATCAGCCCCAGCATTTT. The full variable domain, completed using reference TRBV28 and TRBJ1-5, is DVKVTQSSRYLVKRTGEKVFLECVQDMDHENMFWYRQDPGLGLRLIYFSYDVKMKEKGDIPEGYSVSREKKERFSLILESASTNQTSMYLCASSFRPGQLNQPQHFGDGTRLSIL.

The chain carries TRBV6-2 or TRBV6-3 and TRBJ1-5, with D possibly being TRBD1 (6 bases). Trimming cost V 2 bases and J 0 bases, with 17 bases left between them. Per the germline V gene, CDR1 is MNHEY and CDR2 is SVGEGT. This CDR3 has 18 amino acids. In DNA form, the CDR3 reads TGTGCCAGCAGTTACAAAGGACAGACACCTCTTAGCAATCAGCCCCAGCATTTT. Translation gives CASSYKGQTPLSNQPQHF.

V gene TRBV4-1 combines with J gene TRBJ1-4; 7 positions match TRBD1. Germline V gene sequence: CDR1 MGHRA, CDR2 YSYEKL. J gave up 3 bases and V 0 bases, and 4 bases lay outside the gene matches. This CDR3 comprises 16 residues. DNA of the CDR3: TGCGCCAGCAGCCAAGACGGGACAGCTTCTAATGAAAAACTGTTTTTT. Its translation: CASSQDGTASNEKLFF.

This chain connects TRBV19 to TRBJ2-7; 8 bases agree with TRBD2. This CDR3 contains 13 residues. The germline CDR1 and CDR2 sequences are LNHDA and SQIVND (reference sequence). The V segment lost 6 bases and the J segment 7 bases; nucleotides outside the gene matches: 8. CDR3 bases: TGTGCCAGTAGGACAAGCGGGAGTGGAGAGCAGTACTTC. It specifies CASRTSGSGEQYF.

This chain links TRBV3-1 (or the pseudogene TRBV3-2) with TRBJ2-3; D perhaps matches TRBD1 (6 bases). The CDR3 sequence is 13 residues long. Trimming took 3 bases from V and 8 from J, leaving 12 bases between them. From germline, CDR1 is LGHDT and CDR2 YNNKEL (reference sequence). CDR3 nucleotide sequence: TGTGCCAGCAGCCAGGGCACAGGGAGTACGCAGTATTTT. It translates to CASSQGTGSTQYF.